The 12 T cell receptor beta chains in this list originate from one sample, sequenced in a study of blood T cell repertoires in COVID-19. The assay was immunoSEQ multiplex PCR, and TCRdb's table has in-frame clones only and misses some. The table lists about 190,000 clones, 80% to 85% of them singletons, with 12% in the top ten. The sequenced material came from peripheral blood. The receptors were sampled from a woman older than 75 with COVID-19, enrolled during active disease.

The V call is TRBV5-1, the J call TRBJ2-2; 7 positions match TRBD1. The V segment lost 0 bases and the J segment 2 bases; nucleotides outside the gene matches: 4. This CDR3 has 16 residues. CDR1 is SGHRS and CDR2 is YFSETQ in the germline V gene. This chain's CDR3 is CASSLGRTGNTGELFF. As DNA, the CDR3 is TGCGCCAGCAGCTTGGGGCGGACAGGAAACACCGGGGAGCTGTTTTTT.

DNA for the CDR3: TGCGCCAGCAGCCATTCACAGAACACCGGGGAGCTGTTTTTT. This gives the protein CASSHSQNTGELFF. The chain recombines TRBV4-1 with TRBJ2-2, with D unclear. Germline V gene sequence: CDR1 MGHRA, CDR2 YSYEKL. Trimming cost V 3 bases and J 1 base, with 6 bases left between them. This CDR3 is built from 14 residues.

The chain carries TRBV27 and TRBJ1-5, with D perhaps matching TRBD1 (5 bases). Deletions cut 6 bases from V and 7 bases from J, with 19 bases between. The CDR3 covers 15 residues. Germline CDR1 reads MNHEY; CDR2 reads SMNVEV (reference sequence). In DNA form, the CDR3 reads TGTGCCAGCAGGCCCCAAGGGCGGGGACTCCAGCCCCAGCATTTT. Translating gives CASRPQGRGLQPQHF.

This clone occurred once. The rearrangement uses TRBV7-2 and TRBJ1-1, with D possibly matching TRBD1 (5 bases). Germline V lookup: CDR1 SGHTA, CDR2 FQGNSA. Trimming took off 1 base at V and 4 bases at J, with 10 bases between the two ends. The CDR3 runs 14 residues. The DNA of the CDR3 is TGTGCCAGCAGCTTAGTAACCGGGGGCACTGAAGCTTTCTTT. Translating gives CASSLVTGGTEAFF.

The V call is TRBV4-1, the J call TRBJ2-7, with 8 bases identical to TRBD1. Unmatched junction bases numbered 7, after V lost 1 base and J lost 5 bases. There are 15 residues in the CDR3. Germline V CDR1 and CDR2: MGHRA, YSYEKL. The CDR3 loop is CASSQAPGGLDEQYF. Written as DNA, the CDR3 is TGCGCCAGCAGCCAAGCCCCAGGGGGCCTCGACGAGCAGTACTTC.

The chain uses TRBV29-1 and TRBJ2-7; weak D call: TRBD1 (6 bases). The V and J ends lost 6 bases and 0 bases respectively, with 15 bases between them. Germline lookup yields CDR1 SQVTM and CDR2 ANQGSEA. The CDR3 runs to 14 residues. CDR3 region: CSVLRGFSSYEQYF. The CDR3 DNA sequence: TGCAGCGTCCTCAGGGGATTTAGCTCCTACGAGCAGTACTTC.

This chain joins TRBV27 and TRBJ2-7, with 12 bases that match TRBD1. The CDR3 consists of 14 residues. Germline V CDR1 and CDR2: MNHEY, SMNVEV (reference sequence). With V trimmed by 8 bases and J by 4 bases, 6 bases remained unmatched. The CDR3 DNA is TGTGCCAGCGGGGACAGGGGGCAGGTTTACGAGCAGTACTTC. Encoded protein: CASGDRGQVYEQYF.

This chain links TRBV12-3 or TRBV12-4 with TRBJ2-2; the D gene is possibly TRBD1 (5 bases). CDR3 length: 12 amino acids. Trimming took 6 bases from V and 3 from J, leaving 5 bases between them. The CDR3 DNA follows: TGTGCCAGCAGAGGGGACACCGGGGAGCTGTTTTTT. This gives the protein CASRGDTGELFF.

This chain joins TRBV7-9 and TRBJ1-3, with 8 nucleotides matching TRBD1. The trim removed 2 bases at V and 0 bases at J, leaving 3 bases unmatched. Germline CDR1 SEHNR, CDR2 FQNEAQ (reference sequence). CDR3 length: 16 residues. The CDR3 protein is CASSLTGQGSGNTIYF. DNA of the CDR3: TGTGCCAGCAGCTTAACCGGACAGGGCTCTGGAAACACCATATATTTT.

There are a few counts of this clone. The rearrangement uses TRBV27 and TRBJ1-2, with D perhaps TRBD1 (6 bases). V was pared by 6 bases and J by 8 bases, with 16 bases between. Germline loops: CDR1 MNHEY, CDR2 SMNVEV (reference sequence). CDR3 size: 13 residues. The CDR3 region has the DNA TGTGCCAGCAGGGAGGGGGGGCAGGAGGGCTACACCTTC. Translated: CASREGGQEGYTF.

There are a few counts of this clone. The chain is built from TRBV7-8 and TRBJ2-2; 8 bases map to TRBD2. Germline CDR1 reads SGHVS; CDR2 reads FQNEAQ. J lost 1 base, V lost 1 base, and 8 bases had no gene match. This CDR3 comprises 18 residues. CDR3 in DNA: TGTGCCAGCAGCTTAGGGGTAGCGGGGACCCTGAACACCGGGGAGCTGTTTTTT. Its translation: CASSLGVAGTLNTGELFF.

This clone is a singleton in its sample. The chain couples TRBV25-1 to TRBJ2-5; 7 nucleotides align to TRBD2. Losses at the gene ends were 3 bases for V and 2 bases for J; bases not matched to a gene: 3. The CDR3 loop spans 14 amino acids. Germline lookup yields CDR1 MGHDK and CDR2 SYGVNS. As DNA, the CDR3 is TGTGCCAGCAGTGACAGGACTAGGCAAGAGACCCAGTACTTC. Amino acids: CASSDRTRQETQYF.